A single sample is the source of the 17 T cell receptor beta chains below, sequenced in a study of blood T cells in healthy people across ages. Using a J-beta primer mix together with a sample-barcoded 5' primer, a second PCR was run for roughly 6 to 12 cycles. TCRdb ran MiXCR on the 5' RACE reads and lists one entry per CDR3 protein. The sample holds over 600,000 distinct CDR3 sequences, around 21% seen once. The sequencing input was blood. The source is a man aged 65 to 85 in good health.

This clonotype has a single count. The V and J genes are TRBV20-1 and TRBJ2-1; D may be TRBD2 (6 bases). Near its end, the DNA agrees better with TRBJ2-7, so the J call may be wrong. This CDR3 has 12 residues. Germline assignment: CDR1 DFQATT and CDR2 SNEGSKA (reference sequence). The CDR3 is CSASNRGSEQYF. The CDR3 DNA is TGCAGTGCTAGCAATCGGGGGAGCGAGCAGTACTTC.

This clonotype was seen more than once but under ten times. The V and J genes are TRBV29-1 and TRBJ2-3; the D is unclear. V lost 7 bases, J lost 5 bases, and 7 bases lay in between. CDR1 SQVTM and CDR2 ANQGSEA come from the germline V gene. The CDR3 consists of 10 residues. CDR3 DNA: TGCAGCGGGGGTCTAGATACGCAGTATTTT. Amino acids: CSGGLDTQYF.

The chain joins TRBV6-1 to TRBJ2-1; TRBD1 aligns across 7 bases. The germline V gene encodes CDR1 MNHNS and CDR2 SASEGT. Trimming took 4 bases from V and 8 from J; bases not matched to a gene: 14. The CDR3 length is 16 residues. The CDR3 nucleotides are TGTGCCAGCAGTGTTCTACAGGGGTCGTGGTCCGATGAGCAGTTCTTC. Translating it yields CASSVLQGSWSDEQFF.

The V and J genes are TRBV20-1 and TRBJ2-7; 7 bases fit TRBD1. J was trimmed by 2 bases and V by 4 bases; bases with no gene match: 14. This CDR3 contains 16 residues. Germline CDR1 DFQATT, CDR2 SNEGSKA (reference sequence). The CDR3 here is CSAKGTEMAAPYEQYF. CDR3 sequence (DNA): TGCAGTGCTAAAGGGACAGAGATGGCGGCTCCCTACGAGCAGTACTTC.

This chain uses TRBV28 with TRBJ2-1, with 9 bases identical to TRBD2. The CDR3 contains 14 residues. J gave up 1 base and V 7 bases, and 2 bases lay outside the gene matches. Germline V gene sequence: CDR1 MDHEN, CDR2 SYDVKM. CDR3 sequence reads: CASKTSGSYNEQFF. CDR3 sequence (DNA): TGTGCCAGCAAAACTAGCGGGTCCTACAATGAGCAGTTCTTC.

This clonotype was seen a handful of times. The V gene is TRBV20-1, the J gene TRBJ2-4; 7 bases align to TRBD1. The V segment lost 6 bases and the J segment 2 bases; nucleotides outside the gene matches: 7. The germline gives CDR1 DFQATT, CDR2 SNEGSKA (reference sequence). The CDR3 sequence is 14 residues long. In DNA form, the CDR3 reads TGCAGTGCCTCGACAGGGCTAACCAAAAACATTCAGTACTTC. Amino acid sequence: CSASTGLTKNIQYF.

There are a few counts of this clonotype. At one of its ends the junction is not consistent with the germline gene, which may arise from a read error. This chain joins TRBV20-1 and TRBJ1-5, with 8 bases that match TRBD1. The V gene's germline CDR1 is DFQATT and CDR2 SNEGSKA (reference sequence). The length of the CDR3 is 20 residues. In nucleotides, the CDR3 is TGCAGTGCTAGAGTCGTTCCTGGGGCAGGGGGCCTAGGGAGCAATCGGCCCCAGCATTTT. Residues: CSARVVPGAGGLGSNRPQHF.

There are a few counts of this clonotype. The junction does not match germline at one end; this may be a read error. The chain joins TRBV7-8 to TRBJ2-7; D is unclear. The germline gives CDR1 SGHVS, CDR2 FQNEAQ. The CDR3 is 13 amino acids. This CDR3 reads CASSLAASDSIEF. The CDR3 coding sequence is TGTGCCAGCAGCTTAGCGGCTAGTGACTCCATTGAATTC.

The J gene is TRBJ2-1, the V gene TRBV11-2; possibly TRBD1 or TRBD2 for D (6 bases each). This CDR3 comprises 16 residues. Germline CDR1 SGHAT, CDR2 FQNNGV. V was cut by 5 bases and J by 0 bases, with 14 bases left in between. CDR3 residues: CASSARGDNSYNEQFF. In DNA, the CDR3 is TGTGCCAGCAGCGCGAGGGGGGACAACTCCTACAATGAGCAGTTCTTC.

The chain links TRBV6-2 or TRBV6-3 to TRBJ2-1; D tentatively fits TRBD1 or TRBD2 (5 bases each). This CDR3 is 15 amino acids long. Looked up from germline, CDR1 is MNHEY and CDR2 is SVGEGT. Trimming removed 2 bases at V and 5 bases at J, with 13 bases between. CDR3 coding DNA: TGTGCCAGCAGTTACACGGGACGGATTAACAATGAGCAGTTCTTC. Encoded protein: CASSYTGRINNEQFF.

On this clonotype: A much larger clone lies a single base off, so this may be a read error. The chain employs TRBV20-1 and TRBJ2-5; no firm D call. The last part of the DNA fits TRBJ2-7 better; the J call may be wrong. This CDR3 is built from 14 residues. CDR1 is DFQATT and CDR2 is SNEGSKA in the germline V gene (reference sequence). The CDR3 region is CSARDVERSYEQYF. In nucleotides, the CDR3 is TGCAGTGCTAGAGATGTGGAACGGTCCTACGAGCAGTACTTC.

This clonotype was counted a few times. CDR3 sequence reads: CASSSTGLGDEQFF. CDR3 in DNA: TGTGCCAGCAGCTCGACAGGGCTGGGGGATGAGCAGTTCTTC. V usage is TRBV7-2 and J usage is TRBJ2-1, with 7 bases matching TRBD1. The germline gives CDR1 SGHTA, CDR2 FQGNSA. V lost 4 bases, J lost 8 bases, and 8 bases stayed unmatched. The CDR3 consists of 14 residues.

This clonotype came up a few times. J is TRBJ2-3 and V is TRBV3-1, with 8 positions matching TRBD2. Germline V gene sequence: CDR1 LGHDT, CDR2 YNNKEL (reference sequence). After removal of 3 bases from V and 0 bases from J, the junction contained 5 bases not matched to a gene. The CDR3 has 16 amino acids. The DNA for the CDR3 is TGTGCCAGCAGCCACGGGGGGGGTTCTAGCACAGATACGCAGTATTTT. Translated, it gives CASSHGGGSSTDTQYF.

This clonotype has more than one count but fewer than ten. The genes are TRBV12-3 or TRBV12-4 and TRBJ2-7, with 9 positions matching TRBD2. The length of the CDR3 is 16 residues. Trimming cost V 6 bases and J 0 bases; bases outside gene matches: 9. CDR3 loop: CASSSGTSKSSYEQYF. The CDR3 DNA reads as TGTGCCAGCAGCTCCGGGACTAGCAAAAGCTCCTACGAGCAGTACTTC.

The chain carries TRBV4-1 and TRBJ1-3; 7 bases map to TRBD1. Germline trimming cut 0 bases from V and 3 bases from J; bases unmatched to any gene: 2. The germline CDR1 and CDR2 sequences are MGHRA and YSYEKL. This CDR3 region has 15 residues. CDR3 nucleotide sequence: TGCGCCAGCAGCCAAGATGACAGGGTTGGAAACACCATATATTTT. It yields the protein CASSQDDRVGNTIYF.

This chain links TRBV6-5 with TRBJ1-5, with 9 bases aligning to TRBD1. The CDR3 is 14 amino acids. Per the germline V gene, CDR1 is MNHEY and CDR2 is SVGAGI. The ends lost 2 bases at V and 10 bases at J; junction bases unmatched: 6. CDR3 loop: CASSYDRGLRPQHF. The DNA of the CDR3 is TGTGCCAGCAGTTACGACAGGGGGTTAAGACCCCAGCATTTT.

The V gene is TRBV7-9, the J gene TRBJ2-1; D not resolved. Trimming cost V 7 bases and J 6 bases, with 13 bases left between them. CDR1 and CDR2 (germline): SEHNR, FQNEAQ (reference sequence). The CDR3 contains 13 residues. CDR3 DNA sequence: TGTGCCAGCACCCCAGAGGTATCCAATGAGCAGTTCTTC. Translated, it gives CASTPEVSNEQFF.